This record concerns one T cell receptor beta chain sequence. Its antigen is unidentified. The CDR3 runs 13 residues. The germline gives CDR1 SGHTA, CDR2 FQGNSA. V lost 5 bases and J lost 4; bases outside the gene matches: 4. CD4+ T cells specific for antigen were expanded with viral peptide pools by the ViraFEST assay before sequencing. It was after approximately 11 days of culture that CD4+ T cells were isolated. Vaccine recipients lacked prior SARS-CoV-2 infection and had negative nucleocapsid antibodies. This sample was included in a study of vaccination effects on CD4 cells after COVID-19. TCRdb's table, derived via immunoSEQ multiplex PCR, lists solely in-frame clones and lacks some. The table has just under 65,000 clones, roughly 75% seen once.

The sequence came from a human donor who received a COVID-19 vaccine. The chain employs TRBV7-2 and TRBJ2-5; TRBD2 matches 7 bases. The input for sequencing was CD4+ T cells from PBMCs cultured with HCoV-OC43 spike peptides, taken before COVID-19 vaccination. Subset in this sample: HCoV-OC43 spike overlapping peptide pool stimulation. DNA of the CDR3: TGTGCCAGCAGCCCGGGGAGGGTAGAGACCCAGTACTTC. Protein product: CASSPGRVETQYF. The entire variable domain, with the rest obtained from reference TRBV7-2 and TRBJ2-5, is as follows: GAGVSQSPSNKVTEKGKDVELRCDPISGHTALYWYRQSLGQGLEFLIYFQGNSAPDKSGLPSDRFSAERTGGSVSTLTIQRTQQEDSAVYLCASSPGRVETQYFGPGTRLLVL.